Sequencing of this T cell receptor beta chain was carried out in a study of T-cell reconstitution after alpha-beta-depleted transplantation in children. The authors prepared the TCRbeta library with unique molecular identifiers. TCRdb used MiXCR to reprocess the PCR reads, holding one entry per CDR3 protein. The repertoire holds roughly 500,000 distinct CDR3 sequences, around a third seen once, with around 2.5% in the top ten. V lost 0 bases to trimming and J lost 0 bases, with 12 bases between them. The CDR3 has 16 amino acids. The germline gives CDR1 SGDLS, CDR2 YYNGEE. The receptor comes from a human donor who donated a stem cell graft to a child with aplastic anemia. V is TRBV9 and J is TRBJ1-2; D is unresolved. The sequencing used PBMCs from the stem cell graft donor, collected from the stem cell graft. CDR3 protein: CASSVVDQDPNYGYTF. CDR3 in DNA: TGTGCCAGCAGCGTAGTTGATCAAGACCCTAACTATGGCTACACCTTC.